A selection of T cell receptor beta chains follows, all from one sample in a study of OX40 agonist ivuxolimab in advanced cancers. Method: immunoSEQ multiplex PCR; TCRdb's copy keeps in-frame clones and lacks some. The sample lists tens of thousands of clones, roughly 90% seen once, with approximately 0.28% in the top ten. The material was CD4+ or CD8+ T cells sorted from blood, obtained in a trial of the OX40 agonist ivuxolimab. These receptors were obtained from an adult with an advanced solid tumor such as melanoma, head and neck, liver or kidney cancer. CDR3s include the opening cysteine and the closing phenylalanine or tryptophan. Each record gives: CDR3 DNA, CDR3 protein, V gene, J gene, clone size, D gene. A D gene is named only where the DNA matches it firmly. The size field is filled for only some rows; it gives once, few, many or a size class.

TGTGCCAGTAGTATAAGGGGGACAGGGATCCGAACCGGCCCGACCCAGTACTTC,CASSIRGTGIRTGPTQYF,TRBV19,TRBJ2-5,.,TRBD1
TGTGCCAGCAGTGGAAGACTAGCGGGGGCCTCCTACAATGAGCAGTTCTTC,CASSGRLAGASYNEQFF,TRBV6-1,TRBJ2-1,once,TRBD2
TGTGCCAGCAGCCCTTCCGGCCAAGAGACCCAGTACTTC,CASSPSGQETQYF,TRBV5-6,TRBJ2-5,.,.
TGTGCCAGCAGCCTGTCGGGACAGGGGTCCCAAGAGACCCAGTACTTC,CASSLSGQGSQETQYF,TRBV11-2,TRBJ2-5,.,TRBD1
TGTGCCAGTTGTCTCGCCTCCTATAATTCACCCCTCCACTTT,CASCLASYNSPLHF,TRBV7-2,TRBJ1-6,.,.
TGTGCCAGCCAAGACAGGGGCTGGGGGACAGATACGCAGTATTTT,CASQDRGWGTDTQYF,TRBV19,TRBJ2-3,.,TRBD1
TGTGCCAGCAGCTTGGGGGATTACTTGGATTCACCCCTCCACTTT,CASSLGDYLDSPLHF,TRBV5-4,TRBJ1-6,.,.
TGTGCCAGCAGCCGATCAACAGGGTTTCAGCCCCAGCATTTT,CASSRSTGFQPQHF,TRBV6-5,TRBJ1-5,.,.
TGTGCCAGTAGTATAGGAAATAGCGGGGGAGAGCAGTTCTTC,CASSIGNSGGEQFF,TRBV19,TRBJ2-1,.,TRBD2
TGCGCCAGCAGCCAAGATTTTGGGCGAGCGGGGGGGCCCACAGATACGCAGTATTTT,CASSQDFGRAGGPTDTQYF,TRBV4-3,TRBJ2-3,.,TRBD2
TGCGCCAGCAGCGCCCCACAGGGGAACACCGGGGAGCTGTTTTTT,CASSAPQGNTGELFF,TRBV5-1,TRBJ2-2,.,.
TGTGCCACCAGCAGAGGGACAGGGACTAGCACAGATACGCAGTATTTT,CATSRGTGTSTDTQYF,TRBV15,TRBJ2-3,.,TRBD1
TGTGCCAGCAGTGAACCCGGACTGGGACGGAGCTCCTACGAGCAGTACTTC,CASSEPGLGRSSYEQYF,TRBV6-4,TRBJ2-7,.,.
TGTGCCAGCAGCTCTGACGCGGGATCGGAGACCCAGTACTTC,CASSSDAGSETQYF,TRBV5-4,TRBJ2-5,once,.
TGTGCCAGTACCCCCCAGGCAATTTTTAACACCGGGGAGCTGTTTTTT,CASTPQAIFNTGELFF,TRBV19,TRBJ2-2,once,.
TGTGCCAGCAGCGTTGGAGGGGCCAACGTCCTGACTTTC,CASSVGGANVLTF,TRBV7-2,TRBJ2-6,.,.
TGTGCCAGCCTTAGCGACGAGGGAGACAAGCAGTTCTTC,CASLSDEGDKQFF,TRBV5-6,TRBJ2-1,.,.
TGTGCCAGCCACTCTGGAAACACCATATATTTT,CASHSGNTIYF,TRBV6-5,TRBJ1-3,few,.
TGTGCCAGCAGCTTAGTCAGGGCCGGGGAGCTGTTTTTT,CASSLVRAGELFF,TRBV11-2,TRBJ2-2,.,.
TGTGCCAGCAGCAAAGGACAGGGAAACGGCTACACCTTC,CASSKGQGNGYTF,TRBV21-1,TRBJ1-2,.,.
TGTGCCAGCTCCACACAGGGCGCGGGTGAAAAACTGTTTTTT,CASSTQGAGEKLFF,TRBV18,TRBJ1-4,few,.
TGCGCCAGCGGCGAGGTTGGGGTATCTAACTATGGCTACACCTTC,CASGEVGVSNYGYTF,TRBV10-2,TRBJ1-2,.,.
TGCGCCAGCTCCCCCCGGCAGACCTCCTACAATGAGCAGTTCTTC,CASSPRQTSYNEQFF,TRBV10-2,TRBJ2-1,.,.
TGTGCCAGCAGCTTGGAGGGGGCGCGGGAAGCTTTCTTT,CASSLEGAREAFF,TRBV7-2,TRBJ1-1,.,TRBD1
TGCGCCAGCAGCTTTAGGGGAGACGAAACTGAAGCTTTCTTT,CASSFRGDETEAFF,TRBV5-1,TRBJ1-1,.,.
TGTGCCAGCAGGGACAGCTACTCCTACGAGCAGTACTTC,CASRDSYSYEQYF,TRBV6-5,TRBJ2-7,.,.
TGTGCCAGCAGCTTGGAAGCCCGGAACGGGGAGCTGTTTTTT,CASSLEARNGELFF,TRBV5-4,TRBJ2-2,once,.
TGTGCCAGCAGGACAACAGACCATCAGCCCCAGCATTTT,CASRTTDHQPQHF,TRBV27,TRBJ1-5,.,.
TGCGCCAGCAGCTTGGAGCCTGTAGGAGGTGAAGCTTTCTTT,CASSLEPVGGEAFF,TRBV5-1,TRBJ1-1,.,.
TGTGCCAGCAGCCAAGATGGGCTAGCGGGGGGGTGGGAGCAGTTCTTC,CASSQDGLAGGWEQFF,TRBV4-2,TRBJ2-1,once,TRBD2
TGTGCCAGCAGTTTGCTCGGGGGGCTTCTCTACAATGAGCAGTTCTTC,CASSLLGGLLYNEQFF,TRBV27,TRBJ2-1,.,.
TGTGCCAGCAGCTTAGGCCAGGGTCCCAATCAGCCCCAGCATTTT,CASSLGQGPNQPQHF,TRBV11-2,TRBJ1-5,once,.
TGTGCCAGCAGGCGATTAGCGGGGGGCACAGATACGCAGTATTTT,CASRRLAGGTDTQYF,TRBV6-1,TRBJ2-3,.,TRBD2
TGTGCCAGTAGTCTACTCTTACGACATGGGTCGGATGGCTACACCTTC,CASSLLLRHGSDGYTF,TRBV19,TRBJ1-2,.,.
TGTGCCAGCTCACCACCTTCAGGGGGCTATACCGGGGAGCTGTTTTTT,CASSPPSGGYTGELFF,TRBV18,TRBJ2-2,.,TRBD1
TGTGCCAGCAGCTCCATCGGACGGAACACCGGGGAGCTGTTTTTT,CASSSIGRNTGELFF,TRBV5-6,TRBJ2-2,.,.
TGTGCCAGCAGCCCACAGTTAGATTCACCCCTCCACTTT,CASSPQLDSPLHF,TRBV9,TRBJ1-6,.,.
TGTGCCAGCACCATCCGGGCTGAAATTCAGCCCCAGCATTTT,CASTIRAEIQPQHF,TRBV28,TRBJ1-5,.,.
TGTGCCAGCAGCTTAGCGCGGAGAGGTGAAAAACTGTTTTTT,CASSLARRGEKLFF,TRBV7-6,TRBJ1-4,.,.
TGTGCCAGCAGTTACTCCTTGTGGGGGTATGGCTACACCTTC,CASSYSLWGYGYTF,TRBV6-6,TRBJ1-2,once,.
TGTGCCAGCAGCTTGGGCGGGGGTTCCTACAATGAGCAGTTCTTC,CASSLGGGSYNEQFF,TRBV5-4,TRBJ2-1,.,TRBD2
TGTGCCAGCAGTGACAGAGGCCCTGCCAATGAGCAGTTCTTC,CASSDRGPANEQFF,TRBV9,TRBJ2-1,.,.
TGTGCCAGCAGCAGCAAGGCCTTCTCTGGAAACACCATATATTTT,CASSSKAFSGNTIYF,TRBV7-2,TRBJ1-3,.,.
TGCGCCAGCAGTGAGTCATCGACTTATGGCTACACCTTC,CASSESSTYGYTF,TRBV10-1,TRBJ1-2,.,.
TGTGCCAGCAGCTTAGTAGGGCTAGCGGGGGGACACACCTACGAGCAGTACTTC,CASSLVGLAGGHTYEQYF,TRBV11-2,TRBJ2-7,.,TRBD2
TGTGCCAGCAGTCACCACCGGGACAGGGGGGGTGAGCAGTACTTC,CASSHHRDRGGEQYF,TRBV27,TRBJ2-7,.,TRBD1
TGTGCCAGTATTCCGCGGGGACCTATGAACACTGAAGCTTTCTTT,CASIPRGPMNTEAFF,TRBV19,TRBJ1-1,.,.
TGTGCCAGCAGCAAAGAGGGACAGGGGGCGACTGGAAACACCATATATTTT,CASSKEGQGATGNTIYF,TRBV21-1,TRBJ1-3,once,.
TGTGCCAGCAGCTCCGGGGCCGACTATGGCTACACCTTC,CASSSGADYGYTF,TRBV28,TRBJ1-2,.,.
TGTGCCAGCAGCGGCAGAGACGGGGGATATAATGAAAAACTGTTTTTT,CASSGRDGGYNEKLFF,TRBV7-8,TRBJ1-4,.,.
TGCGCCAGCAGCTTGGCGCCGAACACCGGGGAGCTGTTTTTT,CASSLAPNTGELFF,TRBV5-1,TRBJ2-2,.,.
TGTGCCAGCAGCAGGGAAGGGGCGAGCAATCAGCCCCAGCATTTT,CASSREGASNQPQHF,TRBV7-9,TRBJ1-5,.,.
TGCGCCAGCAGCCAAGAAGCAATCGGGACAGGGACGAACACCGGGGAGCTGTTTTTT,CASSQEAIGTGTNTGELFF,TRBV4-3,TRBJ2-2,.,TRBD1
TGTGCCAGCAGCGATCGTGCCGGGGGTAGGAATGAGCAGTTCTTC,CASSDRAGGRNEQFF,TRBV11-1,TRBJ2-1,.,.
TGTGCCAGCAGCTTGGAGTTCGGAAAGGTTTACGAGCAGTACTTC,CASSLEFGKVYEQYF,TRBV5-4,TRBJ2-7,.,.
TGTGCCAGCTCACCACGGACCCCTGACTCTGGAAACACCATATATTTT,CASSPRTPDSGNTIYF,TRBV18,TRBJ1-3,.,.
TGCGCCAGCAGCCTCGGACAGGGGGTCTCACCCCTCCACTTT,CASSLGQGVSPLHF,TRBV5-1,TRBJ1-6,.,TRBD1
TGTGCCAGCAGCCCAGAGACACTCGGAAACACCATATATTTT,CASSPETLGNTIYF,TRBV6-6,TRBJ1-3,.,.
TGCGCCAGCTCTCCAAATACGCAGTATTTT,CASSPNTQYF,TRBV4-3,TRBJ2-3,.,.
TGTGCCAGCAGCGTTAGACAGGAGGGGACCGGGGAGCTGTTTTTT,CASSVRQEGTGELFF,TRBV11-2,TRBJ2-2,once,.